These T cell receptor beta chains were read from a single sample in a study of blood T cell repertoires in COVID-19. Assay: immunoSEQ multiplex PCR; the TCRdb copy retains only in-frame clones and omits some. The sample includes 120,000 or so clones, roughly 87% of them seen just once. Input material: peripheral blood. Source of these receptors: a human donor in a cohort sampled during active COVID-19. CDR3s include the opening cysteine and the closing phenylalanine or tryptophan. The order of the fields is J gene, CDR3 length, clone size, V gene, D gene, CDR3 DNA, CDR3 protein. D genes are given only for firm matches. Rows may omit the clone size; those that give it use once, few, many or a size class.

TRBJ1-6 11 NA TRBV30 NA TGTGCCTGGCAGGCCAATTCACCCCTCCACTTT CAWQANSPLHF
TRBJ2-7 13 NA TRBV18 TRBD1 TGTGCCAGCTCTTCTGACAGGGGCTACGAGCAGTACTTC CASSSDRGYEQYF
TRBJ1-5 17 once TRBV28 NA TGTGCCAGCAGTTTTTCACCCCAACGGTGGTCCAATCAGCCCCAGCATTTT CASSFSPQRWSNQPQHF
TRBJ2-1 13 NA TRBV11-3 NA TGTGCCAGCAGCTTTGGACTCCGCAATGAGCAGTTCTTC CASSFGLRNEQFF
TRBJ1-2 15 NA TRBV7-2 TRBD1 TGTGCCAGCAGCTTCGGGACAGGGGGCGACTATGGCTACACCTTC CASSFGTGGDYGYTF
TRBJ1-5 16 few TRBV19 NA TGTGCCAGTAGTATTGGGCAGGCCGTTAGCAATCAGCCCCAGCATTTT CASSIGQAVSNQPQHF
TRBJ2-5 15 NA TRBV9 NA TGTGCCAGCAGCGTAGGAGGGCAGAACCAAGAGACCCAGTACTTC CASSVGGQNQETQYF
TRBJ2-7 15 NA TRBV28 TRBD1 TGTGCCAGTTGCACCGGGACAGTTGCTCTTAGCGAGCAGTACTTC CASCTGTVALSEQYF
TRBJ1-5 14 once TRBV28 NA TGTGCCAGCAGTTTAATTGTTCGGAATCAGCCCCAGCATTTT CASSLIVRNQPQHF
TRBJ1-1 15 NA TRBV7-8 TRBD1 TGTGCCAGCAGCCCGAGACAGGGGCCGAACACTGAAGCTTTCTTT CASSPRQGPNTEAFF
TRBJ1-2 13 NA TRBV25-1 TRBD1 TGTGCCAGCTCCCGTGGGACAGGGCTTGGCTACACCTTC CASSRGTGLGYTF
TRBJ1-1 13 NA TRBV9 NA TGTGCCAGCAGTAAAGACAAGAACACTGAAGCTTTCTTT CASSKDKNTEAFF
TRBJ1-1 15 NA TRBV7-2 TRBD1 TGTGCCAGCAGCCGGACAGGGGTTGGGGGAACTGAAGCTTTCTTT CASSRTGVGGTEAFF